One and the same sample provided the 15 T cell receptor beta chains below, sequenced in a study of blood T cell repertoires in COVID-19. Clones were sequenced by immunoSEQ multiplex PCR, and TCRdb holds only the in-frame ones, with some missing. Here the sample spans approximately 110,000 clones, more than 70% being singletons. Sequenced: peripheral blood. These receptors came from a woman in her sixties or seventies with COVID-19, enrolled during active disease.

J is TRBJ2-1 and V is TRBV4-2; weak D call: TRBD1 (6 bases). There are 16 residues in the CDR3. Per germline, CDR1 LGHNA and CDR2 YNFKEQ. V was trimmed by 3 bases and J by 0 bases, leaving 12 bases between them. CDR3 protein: CASSHSGQSSYNEQFF. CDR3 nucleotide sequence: TGTGCCAGCAGCCATAGTGGACAGAGCTCCTACAATGAGCAGTTCTTC.

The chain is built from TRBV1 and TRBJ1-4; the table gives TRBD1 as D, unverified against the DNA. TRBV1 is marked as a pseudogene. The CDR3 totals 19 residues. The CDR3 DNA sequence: TGCACCAGCAGTCCTTACAGGGGGCGCTTAGTAAATACTAATGAAAAACTGTTTTTT. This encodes CTSSPYRGRLVNTNEKLFF.

The CDR3 sequence: CASSTVPGYSGNTIYF. DNA for the CDR3: TGTGCCAGCAGCACCGTGCCGGGTTACTCTGGAAACACCATATATTTT. The chain recombines TRBV9 with TRBJ1-3; no firm D call. CDR1 is SGDLS, CDR2 YYNGEE, per germline. The CDR3 has 16 residues. Trimming stripped 4 bases from V and 0 bases from J, with 14 bases between.

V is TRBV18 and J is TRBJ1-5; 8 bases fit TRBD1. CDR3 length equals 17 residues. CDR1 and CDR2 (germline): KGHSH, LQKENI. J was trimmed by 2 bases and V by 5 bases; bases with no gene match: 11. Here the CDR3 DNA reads TGTGCCAGCTCATCAATACAGGGGGGTCCGGGCAATCAGCCCCAGCATTTT. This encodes CASSSIQGGPGNQPQHF.

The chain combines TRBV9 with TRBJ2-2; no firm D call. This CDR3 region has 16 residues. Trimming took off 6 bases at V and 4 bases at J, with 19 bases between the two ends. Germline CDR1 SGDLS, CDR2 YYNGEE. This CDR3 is CASTTIGNGFTGELFF. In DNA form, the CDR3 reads TGTGCCAGCACCACTATAGGTAATGGATTCACCGGGGAGCTGTTTTTT.

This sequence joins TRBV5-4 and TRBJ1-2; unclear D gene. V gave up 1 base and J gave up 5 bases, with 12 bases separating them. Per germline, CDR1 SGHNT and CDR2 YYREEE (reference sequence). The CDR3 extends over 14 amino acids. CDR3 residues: CASSLIQVTYGYTF. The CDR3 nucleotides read TGTGCCAGCAGCTTGATCCAGGTGACATATGGCTACACCTTC.

CDR3 bases: TGTGCCAGCAGTGGTGCCGGGACAGGGCTCACTGAAGCTTTCTTT. It encodes CASSGAGTGLTEAFF. V and J are TRBV25-1 and TRBJ1-1, with TRBD1 matching 9 bases. Germline assignment: CDR1 MGHDK and CDR2 SYGVNS. The CDR3 spans 15 residues. The V and J ends lost 4 bases and 4 bases, in that order; junction bases with no gene match: 7.

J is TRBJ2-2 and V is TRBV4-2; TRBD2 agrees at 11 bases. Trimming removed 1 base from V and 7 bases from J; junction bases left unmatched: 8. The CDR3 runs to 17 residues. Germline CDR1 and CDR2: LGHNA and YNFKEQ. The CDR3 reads CASSQALPGTSGGELFF. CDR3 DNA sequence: TGTGCCAGCAGCCAAGCTCTTCCCGGGACTAGCGGCGGGGAGCTGTTTTTT.

This CDR3 is CASSSPDRAGELFF. Here the CDR3 DNA reads TGTGCCAGCAGCTCCCCCGACAGGGCCGGGGAGCTGTTTTTT. V and J are TRBV27 and TRBJ2-2; 7 bases are shared with TRBD1. The length of the CDR3 is 14 residues. CDR1 and CDR2 (germline): MNHEY, SMNVEV (reference sequence). J lost 6 bases, V lost 6 bases, and 7 bases had no gene match.

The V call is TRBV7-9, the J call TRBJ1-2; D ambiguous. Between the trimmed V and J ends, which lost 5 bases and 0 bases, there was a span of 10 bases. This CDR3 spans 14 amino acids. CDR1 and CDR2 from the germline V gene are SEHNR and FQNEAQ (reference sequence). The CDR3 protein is CASSQVLANYGYTF. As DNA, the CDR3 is TGTGCCAGCAGCCAAGTTCTAGCTAACTATGGCTACACCTTC.

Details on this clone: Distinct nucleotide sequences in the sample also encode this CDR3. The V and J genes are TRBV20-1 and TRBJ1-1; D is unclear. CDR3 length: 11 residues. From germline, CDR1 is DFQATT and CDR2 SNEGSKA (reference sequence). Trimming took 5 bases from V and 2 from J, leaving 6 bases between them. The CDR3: CSAPSNTEAFF. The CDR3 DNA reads TGCAGTGCTCCCAGTAACACTGAAGCTTTCTTT.

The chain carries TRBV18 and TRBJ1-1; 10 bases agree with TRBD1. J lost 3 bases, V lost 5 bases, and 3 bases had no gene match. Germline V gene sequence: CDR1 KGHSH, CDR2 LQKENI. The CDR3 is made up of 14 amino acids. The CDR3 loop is CASSIGQGDTEAFF. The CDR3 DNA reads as TGTGCCAGCTCAATCGGACAGGGGGACACTGAAGCTTTCTTT.

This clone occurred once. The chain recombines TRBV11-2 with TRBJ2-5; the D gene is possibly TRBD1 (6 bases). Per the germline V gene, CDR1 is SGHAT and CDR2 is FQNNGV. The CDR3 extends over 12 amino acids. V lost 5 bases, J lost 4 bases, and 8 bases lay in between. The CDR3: CASSPRGETQYF. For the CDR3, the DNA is TGTGCCAGCAGCCCCAGGGGAGAGACCCAGTACTTC.

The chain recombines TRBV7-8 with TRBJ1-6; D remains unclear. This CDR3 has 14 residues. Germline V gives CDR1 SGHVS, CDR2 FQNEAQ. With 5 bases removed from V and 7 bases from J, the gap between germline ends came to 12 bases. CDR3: CASSLRDKNSPLHF. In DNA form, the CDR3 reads TGTGCCAGCAGCCTTCGGGATAAAAATTCACCCCTCCACTTT.

The CDR3: CASSYLGLAGDTQYF. As DNA, the CDR3 is TGTGCCAGCAGTTACCTCGGACTAGCCGGAGATACGCAGTATTTT. The rearrangement uses TRBV6-5 and TRBJ2-3; TRBD2 matches at 8 bases. V was clipped by 2 bases and J by 5 bases; unmatched bases: 6. The germline gives CDR1 MNHEY, CDR2 SVGAGI. This CDR3 is 15 amino acids long.